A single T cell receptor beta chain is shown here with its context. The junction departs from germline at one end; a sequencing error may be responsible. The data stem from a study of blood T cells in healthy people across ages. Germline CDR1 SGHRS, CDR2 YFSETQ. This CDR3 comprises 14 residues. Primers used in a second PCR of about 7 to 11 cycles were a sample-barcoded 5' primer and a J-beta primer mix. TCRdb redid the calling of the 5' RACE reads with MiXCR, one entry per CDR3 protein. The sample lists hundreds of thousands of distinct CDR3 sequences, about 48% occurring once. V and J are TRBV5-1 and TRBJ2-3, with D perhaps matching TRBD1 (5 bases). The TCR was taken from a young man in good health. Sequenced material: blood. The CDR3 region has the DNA TGCGCCAGCAGCTTGCAGGGAAGCATAGATACGCAGTATTTT. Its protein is CASSLQGSIDTQYF.